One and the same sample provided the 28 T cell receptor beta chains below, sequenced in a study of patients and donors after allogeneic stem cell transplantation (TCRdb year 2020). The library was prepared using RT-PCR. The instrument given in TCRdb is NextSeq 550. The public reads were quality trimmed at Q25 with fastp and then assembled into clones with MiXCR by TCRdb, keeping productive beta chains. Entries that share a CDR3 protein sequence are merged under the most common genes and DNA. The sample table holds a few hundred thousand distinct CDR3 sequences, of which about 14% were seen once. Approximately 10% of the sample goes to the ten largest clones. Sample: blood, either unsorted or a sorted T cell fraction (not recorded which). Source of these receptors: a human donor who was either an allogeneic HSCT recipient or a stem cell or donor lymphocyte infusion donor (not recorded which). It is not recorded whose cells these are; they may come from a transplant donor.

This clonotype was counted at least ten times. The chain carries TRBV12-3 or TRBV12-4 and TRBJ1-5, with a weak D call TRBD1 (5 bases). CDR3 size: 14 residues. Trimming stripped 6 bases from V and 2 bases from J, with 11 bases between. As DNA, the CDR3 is TGTGCCAGCAGAACACAGGAGGGCAATCAGCCCCAGCATTTT. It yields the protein CASRTQEGNQPQHF.

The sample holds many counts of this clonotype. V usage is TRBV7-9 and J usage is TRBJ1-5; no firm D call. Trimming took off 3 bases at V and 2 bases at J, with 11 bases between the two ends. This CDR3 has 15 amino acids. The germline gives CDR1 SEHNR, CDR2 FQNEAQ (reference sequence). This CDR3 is CASSFPGDRNQPQHF. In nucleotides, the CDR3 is TGTGCCAGCAGCTTTCCTGGGGATCGCAATCAGCCCCAGCATTTT.

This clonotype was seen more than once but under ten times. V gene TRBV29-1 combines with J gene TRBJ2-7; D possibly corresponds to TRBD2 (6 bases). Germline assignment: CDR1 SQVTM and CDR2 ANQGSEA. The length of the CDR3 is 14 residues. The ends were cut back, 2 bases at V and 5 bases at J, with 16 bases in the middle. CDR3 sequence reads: CSVERRSRRDEQYF. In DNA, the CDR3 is TGCAGCGTTGAAAGGAGGTCCCGGAGGGACGAGCAGTACTTC.

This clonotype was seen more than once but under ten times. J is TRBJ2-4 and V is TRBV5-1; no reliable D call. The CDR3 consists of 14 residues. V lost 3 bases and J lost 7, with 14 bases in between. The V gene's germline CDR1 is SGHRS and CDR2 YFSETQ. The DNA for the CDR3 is TGCGCCAGCAGCTCCCGCGTAGGGTCGAACATTCAGTACTTC. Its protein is CASSSRVGSNIQYF.

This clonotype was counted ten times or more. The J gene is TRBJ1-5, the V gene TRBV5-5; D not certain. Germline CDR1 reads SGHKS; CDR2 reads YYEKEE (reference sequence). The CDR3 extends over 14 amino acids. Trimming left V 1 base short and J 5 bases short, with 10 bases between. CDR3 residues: CASSLRIGDQPQHF. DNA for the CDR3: TGTGCCAGCAGCTTGAGGATTGGGGATCAGCCCCAGCATTTT.

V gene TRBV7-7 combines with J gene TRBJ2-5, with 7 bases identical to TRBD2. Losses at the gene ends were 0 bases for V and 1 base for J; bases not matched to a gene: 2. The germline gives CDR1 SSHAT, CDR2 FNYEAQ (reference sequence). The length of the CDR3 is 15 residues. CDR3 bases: TGTGCCAGCAGCTTAGCAGGACTAGGCCAAGAGACCCAGTACTTC. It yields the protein CASSLAGLGQETQYF.

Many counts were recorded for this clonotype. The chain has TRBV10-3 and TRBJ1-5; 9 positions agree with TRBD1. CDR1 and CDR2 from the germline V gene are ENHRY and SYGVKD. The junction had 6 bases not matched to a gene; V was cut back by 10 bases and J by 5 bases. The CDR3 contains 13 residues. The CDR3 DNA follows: TGTGCCACGGGACAGGGTTGGGATCAGCCCCAGCATTTT. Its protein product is CATGQGWDQPQHF.

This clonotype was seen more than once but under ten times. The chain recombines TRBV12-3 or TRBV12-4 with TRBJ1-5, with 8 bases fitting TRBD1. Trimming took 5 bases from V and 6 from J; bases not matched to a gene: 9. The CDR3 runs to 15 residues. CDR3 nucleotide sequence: TGTGCCAGCAGTGTCTCAGGGGGCAGGGTTCAGCCCCAGCATTTT. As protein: CASSVSGGRVQPQHF.

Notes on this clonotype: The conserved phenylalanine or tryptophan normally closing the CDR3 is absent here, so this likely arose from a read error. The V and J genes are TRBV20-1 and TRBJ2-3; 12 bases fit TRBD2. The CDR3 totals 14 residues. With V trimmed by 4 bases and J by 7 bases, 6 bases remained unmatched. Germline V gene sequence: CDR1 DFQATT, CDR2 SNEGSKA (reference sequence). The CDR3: CSAIRGTSGHTQYL. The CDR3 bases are TGCAGTGCTATCAGGGGGACTAGCGGGCATACGCAGTATCTT.

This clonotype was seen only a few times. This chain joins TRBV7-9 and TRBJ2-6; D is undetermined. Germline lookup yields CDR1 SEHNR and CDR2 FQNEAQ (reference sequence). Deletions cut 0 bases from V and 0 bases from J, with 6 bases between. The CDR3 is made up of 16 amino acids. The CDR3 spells CASSLATGSGANVLTF. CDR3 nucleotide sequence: TGTGCCAGCAGCTTAGCTACGGGCTCTGGGGCCAACGTCCTGACTTTC. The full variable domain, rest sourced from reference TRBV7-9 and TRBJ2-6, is DTGVSQNPRHKITKRGQNVTFRCDPISEHNRLYWYRQTLGQGPEFLTYFQNEAQLEKSRLLSDRFSAERPKGSFSTLEIQRTEQGDSAMYLCASSLATGSGANVLTFGAGSRLTVL.

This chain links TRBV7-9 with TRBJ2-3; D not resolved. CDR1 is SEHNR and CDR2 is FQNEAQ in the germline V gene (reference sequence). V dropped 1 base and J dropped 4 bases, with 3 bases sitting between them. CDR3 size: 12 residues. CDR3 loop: CASSLVADTQYF. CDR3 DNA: TGTGCCAGCAGCTTAGTGGCAGATACGCAGTATTTT.

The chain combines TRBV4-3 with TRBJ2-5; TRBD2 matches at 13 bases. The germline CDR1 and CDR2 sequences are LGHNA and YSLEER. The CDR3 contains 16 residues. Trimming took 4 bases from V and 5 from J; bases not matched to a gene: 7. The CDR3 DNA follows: TGCGCCAGCAGCCGATCCGGGACTAGCGGGGCCGAGACCCAGTACTTC. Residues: CASSRSGTSGAETQYF.

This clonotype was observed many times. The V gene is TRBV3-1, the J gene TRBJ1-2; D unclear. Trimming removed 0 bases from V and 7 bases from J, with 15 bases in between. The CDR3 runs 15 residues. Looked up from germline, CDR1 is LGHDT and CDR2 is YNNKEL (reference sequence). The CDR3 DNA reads TGTGCCAGCAGCCAAGAAGGAGGCATCGGAAGTGGCTACACCTTC. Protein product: CASSQEGGIGSGYTF.

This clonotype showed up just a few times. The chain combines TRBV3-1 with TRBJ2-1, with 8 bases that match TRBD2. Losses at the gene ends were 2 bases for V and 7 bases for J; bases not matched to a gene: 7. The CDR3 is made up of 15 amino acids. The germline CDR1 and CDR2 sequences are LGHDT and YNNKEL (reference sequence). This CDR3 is CASSQSGGRGNEQFF. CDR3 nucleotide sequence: TGTGCCAGCAGCCAAAGCGGGGGTCGGGGGAATGAGCAGTTCTTC.

CDR3 amino acids: CASTRGRGEYGYTF. CDR3 DNA sequence: TGTGCCAGCACTAGGGGGAGGGGGGAGTATGGCTACACCTTC. J is TRBJ1-2 and V is TRBV6-1, with D possibly matching TRBD1 (6 bases). This CDR3 is 14 amino acids long. The V gene lost 7 bases and the J gene lost 5 bases, with 17 bases spanning the gap. In germline, CDR1 is MNHNS, CDR2 SASEGT.

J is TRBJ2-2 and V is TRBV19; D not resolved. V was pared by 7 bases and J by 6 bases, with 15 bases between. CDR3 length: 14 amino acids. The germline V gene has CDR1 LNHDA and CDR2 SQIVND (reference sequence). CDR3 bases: TGTGCCAGTACATACTACCGACCCCCCGGGGAGCTGTTTTTT. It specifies CASTYYRPPGELFF.

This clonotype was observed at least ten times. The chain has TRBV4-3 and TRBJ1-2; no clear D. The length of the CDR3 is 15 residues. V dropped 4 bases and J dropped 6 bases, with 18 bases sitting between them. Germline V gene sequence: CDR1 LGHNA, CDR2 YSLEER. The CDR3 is CASSLNPEASHGYTF. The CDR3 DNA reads TGCGCCAGCAGCCTCAACCCCGAGGCATCTCATGGCTACACCTTC.

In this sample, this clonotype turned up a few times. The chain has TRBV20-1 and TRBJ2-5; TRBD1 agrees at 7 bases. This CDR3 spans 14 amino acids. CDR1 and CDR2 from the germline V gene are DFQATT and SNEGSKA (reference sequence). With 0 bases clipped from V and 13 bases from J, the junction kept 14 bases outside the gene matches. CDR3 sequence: CSARDITTGQARYF. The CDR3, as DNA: TGCAGTGCTAGAGACATCACGACCGGACAGGCTAGGTACTTC.

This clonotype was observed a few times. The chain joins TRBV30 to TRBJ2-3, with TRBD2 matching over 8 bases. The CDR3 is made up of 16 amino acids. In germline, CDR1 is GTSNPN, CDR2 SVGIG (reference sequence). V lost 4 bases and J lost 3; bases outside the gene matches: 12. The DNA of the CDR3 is TGTGCCTGGACCACGGGAGGGCCGGGTCGTACAGATACGCAGTATTTT. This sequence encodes CAWTTGGPGRTDTQYF.

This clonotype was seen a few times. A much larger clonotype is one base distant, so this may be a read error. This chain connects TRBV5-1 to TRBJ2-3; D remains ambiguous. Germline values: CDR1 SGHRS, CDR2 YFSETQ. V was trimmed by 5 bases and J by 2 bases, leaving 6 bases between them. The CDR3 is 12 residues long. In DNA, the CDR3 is TGCGCCAGCAGGTGGGACACAGATACGCAGTATTTT. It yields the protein CASRWDTDTQYF.

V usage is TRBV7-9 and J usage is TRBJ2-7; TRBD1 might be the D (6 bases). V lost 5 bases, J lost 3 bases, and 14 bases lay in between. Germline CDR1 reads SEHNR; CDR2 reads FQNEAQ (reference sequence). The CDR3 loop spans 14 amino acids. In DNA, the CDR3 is TGTGCCAGCAGCCCGCAGGGGCTCGACTACGAGCAGTACTTC. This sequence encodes CASSPQGLDYEQYF.

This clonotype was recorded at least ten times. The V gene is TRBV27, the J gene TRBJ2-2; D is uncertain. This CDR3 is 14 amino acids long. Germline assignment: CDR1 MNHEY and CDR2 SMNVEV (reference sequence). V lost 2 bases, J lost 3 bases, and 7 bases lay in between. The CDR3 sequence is CASSLGVYTGELFF. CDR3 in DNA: TGTGCCAGCAGTTTAGGGGTCTACACCGGGGAGCTGTTTTTT.

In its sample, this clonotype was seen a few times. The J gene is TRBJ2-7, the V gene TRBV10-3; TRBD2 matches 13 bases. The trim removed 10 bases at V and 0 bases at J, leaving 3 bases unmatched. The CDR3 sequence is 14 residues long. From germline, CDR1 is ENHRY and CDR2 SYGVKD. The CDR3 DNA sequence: TGTGCCACAGGGACTAGCGGGGACTCCTACGAGCAGTACTTC. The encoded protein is CATGTSGDSYEQYF.

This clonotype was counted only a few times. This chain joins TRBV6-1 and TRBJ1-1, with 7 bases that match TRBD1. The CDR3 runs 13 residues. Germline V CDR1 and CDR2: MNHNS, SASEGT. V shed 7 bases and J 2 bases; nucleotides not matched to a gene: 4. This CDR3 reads CASNWTGNTEAFF. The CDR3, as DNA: TGTGCCAGCAACTGGACAGGTAACACTGAAGCTTTCTTT.

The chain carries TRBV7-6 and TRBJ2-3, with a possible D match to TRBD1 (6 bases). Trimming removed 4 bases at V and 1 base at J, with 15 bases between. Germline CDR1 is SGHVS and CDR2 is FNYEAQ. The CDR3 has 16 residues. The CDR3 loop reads CASSSPPGQRTDTQYF. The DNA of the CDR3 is TGTGCCAGCAGCTCCCCCCCGGGACAACGCACAGATACGCAGTATTTT.

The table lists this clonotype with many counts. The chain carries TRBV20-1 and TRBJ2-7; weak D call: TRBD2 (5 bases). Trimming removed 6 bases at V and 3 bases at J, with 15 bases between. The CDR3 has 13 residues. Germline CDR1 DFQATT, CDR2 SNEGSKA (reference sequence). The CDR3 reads CSAEVEGNYEQYF. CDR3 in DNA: TGCAGTGCCGAGGTCGAGGGAAACTACGAGCAGTACTTC.

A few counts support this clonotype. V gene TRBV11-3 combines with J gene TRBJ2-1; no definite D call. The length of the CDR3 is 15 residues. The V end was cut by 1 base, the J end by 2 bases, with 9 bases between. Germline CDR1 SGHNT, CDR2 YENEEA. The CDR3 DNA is TGTGCCAGCAGCTTAGGGCCAGGCACCTACAATGAGCAGTTCTTC. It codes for CASSLGPGTYNEQFF.

The CDR3 spells CSAPPVGAGWNEQFF. In nucleotides, the CDR3 is TGCAGTGCTCCCCCCGTCGGGGCGGGATGGAATGAGCAGTTCTTC. J is TRBJ2-1 and V is TRBV20-1; perhaps TRBD2 as D (6 bases). The CDR3 runs to 15 residues. V was cut by 5 bases and J by 7 bases, with 21 bases left in between. Per germline, CDR1 DFQATT and CDR2 SNEGSKA (reference sequence).